This record looks at one TCR beta chain sequence and its context. The data were obtained in a study of shared clonotypes between healthy human individuals. CDR1 is SGHTA and CDR2 is FQGTGA in the germline V gene. The CDR3 is 13 residues long. Trimming shortened V by 6 bases and J by 7 bases, and 15 bases separated the two germline ends. Using immunoSEQ multiplex PCR, the repertoire was profiled, and TCRdb retains in-frame clones only, with some absent. Of roughly 500,000 clones detected, around 74% appear once; the ten largest clones hold 10% to 15%. The origin of this receptor is a woman aged 40-49 years in good health. Some clones in this sample may be carry-over from other donors' samples. The V gene is TRBV7-3, the J gene TRBJ1-1; a weak D match, TRBD1 (6 bases). The sequenced sample was PBMCs. CDR3 in DNA: TGTGCCAGCAGGTCAACAGGGTATGGTGAAGCTTTCTTT. Residues: CASRSTGYGEAFF.